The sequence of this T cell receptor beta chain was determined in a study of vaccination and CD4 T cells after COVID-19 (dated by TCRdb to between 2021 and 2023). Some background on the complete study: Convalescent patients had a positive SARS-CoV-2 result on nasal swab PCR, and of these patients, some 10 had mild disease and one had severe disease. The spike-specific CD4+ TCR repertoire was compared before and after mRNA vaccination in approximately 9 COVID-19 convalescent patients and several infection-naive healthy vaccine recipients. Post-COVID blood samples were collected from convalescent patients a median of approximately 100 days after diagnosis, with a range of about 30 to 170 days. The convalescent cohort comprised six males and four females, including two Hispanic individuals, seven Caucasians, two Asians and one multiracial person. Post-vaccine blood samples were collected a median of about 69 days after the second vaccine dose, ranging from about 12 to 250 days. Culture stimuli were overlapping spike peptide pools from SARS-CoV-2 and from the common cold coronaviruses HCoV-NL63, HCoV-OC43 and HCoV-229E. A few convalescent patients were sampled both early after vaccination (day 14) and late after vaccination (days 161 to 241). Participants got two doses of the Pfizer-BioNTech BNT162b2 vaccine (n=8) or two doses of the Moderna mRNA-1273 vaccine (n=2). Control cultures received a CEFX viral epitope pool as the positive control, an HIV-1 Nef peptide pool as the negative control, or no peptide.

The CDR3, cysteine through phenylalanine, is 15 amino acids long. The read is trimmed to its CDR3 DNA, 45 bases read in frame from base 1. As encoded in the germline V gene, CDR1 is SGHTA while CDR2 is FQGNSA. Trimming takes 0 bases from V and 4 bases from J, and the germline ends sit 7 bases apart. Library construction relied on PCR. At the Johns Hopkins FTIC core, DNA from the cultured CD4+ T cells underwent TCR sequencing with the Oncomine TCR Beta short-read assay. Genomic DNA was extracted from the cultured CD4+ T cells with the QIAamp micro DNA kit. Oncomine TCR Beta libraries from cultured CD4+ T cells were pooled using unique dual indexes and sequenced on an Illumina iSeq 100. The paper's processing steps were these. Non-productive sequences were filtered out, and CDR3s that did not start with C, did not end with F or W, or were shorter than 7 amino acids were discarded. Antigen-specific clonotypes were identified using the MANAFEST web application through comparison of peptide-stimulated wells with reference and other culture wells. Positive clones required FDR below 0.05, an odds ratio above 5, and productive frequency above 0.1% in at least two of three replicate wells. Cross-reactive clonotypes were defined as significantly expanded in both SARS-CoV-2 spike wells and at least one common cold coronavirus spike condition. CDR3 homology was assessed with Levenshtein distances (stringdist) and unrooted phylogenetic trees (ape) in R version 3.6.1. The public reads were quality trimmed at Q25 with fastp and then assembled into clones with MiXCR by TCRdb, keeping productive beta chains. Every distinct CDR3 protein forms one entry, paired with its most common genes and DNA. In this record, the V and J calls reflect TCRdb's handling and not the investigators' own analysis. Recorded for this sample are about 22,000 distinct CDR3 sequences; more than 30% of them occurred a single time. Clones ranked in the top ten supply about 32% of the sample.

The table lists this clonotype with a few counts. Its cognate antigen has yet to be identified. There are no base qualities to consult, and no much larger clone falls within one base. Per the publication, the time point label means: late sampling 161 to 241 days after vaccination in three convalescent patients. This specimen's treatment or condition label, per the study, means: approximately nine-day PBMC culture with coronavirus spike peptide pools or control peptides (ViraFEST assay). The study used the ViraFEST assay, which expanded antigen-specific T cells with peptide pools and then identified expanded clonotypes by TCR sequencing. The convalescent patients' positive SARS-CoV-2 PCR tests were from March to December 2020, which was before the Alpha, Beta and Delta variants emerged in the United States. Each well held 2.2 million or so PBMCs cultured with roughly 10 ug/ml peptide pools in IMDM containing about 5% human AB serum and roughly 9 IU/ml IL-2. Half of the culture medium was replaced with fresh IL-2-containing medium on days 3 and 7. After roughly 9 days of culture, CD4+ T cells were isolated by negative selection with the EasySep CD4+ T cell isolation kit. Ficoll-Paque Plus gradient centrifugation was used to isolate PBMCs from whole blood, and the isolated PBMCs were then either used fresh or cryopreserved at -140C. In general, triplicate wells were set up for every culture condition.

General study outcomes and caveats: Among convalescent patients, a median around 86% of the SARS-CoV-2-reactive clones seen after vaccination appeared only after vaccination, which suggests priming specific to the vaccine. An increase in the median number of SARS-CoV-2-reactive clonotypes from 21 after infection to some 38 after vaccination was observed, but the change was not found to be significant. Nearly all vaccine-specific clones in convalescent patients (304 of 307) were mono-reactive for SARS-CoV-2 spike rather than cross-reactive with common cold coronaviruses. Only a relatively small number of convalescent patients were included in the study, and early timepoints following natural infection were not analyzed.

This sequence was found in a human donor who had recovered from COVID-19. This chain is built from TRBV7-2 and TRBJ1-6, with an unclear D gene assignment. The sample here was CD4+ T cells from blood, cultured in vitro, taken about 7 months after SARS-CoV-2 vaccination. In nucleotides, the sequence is TGTGCCAGCAGCTTAGCGTTGGGTTATAATTCACCCCTCCACTTT. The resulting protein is CASSLALGYNSPLHF.